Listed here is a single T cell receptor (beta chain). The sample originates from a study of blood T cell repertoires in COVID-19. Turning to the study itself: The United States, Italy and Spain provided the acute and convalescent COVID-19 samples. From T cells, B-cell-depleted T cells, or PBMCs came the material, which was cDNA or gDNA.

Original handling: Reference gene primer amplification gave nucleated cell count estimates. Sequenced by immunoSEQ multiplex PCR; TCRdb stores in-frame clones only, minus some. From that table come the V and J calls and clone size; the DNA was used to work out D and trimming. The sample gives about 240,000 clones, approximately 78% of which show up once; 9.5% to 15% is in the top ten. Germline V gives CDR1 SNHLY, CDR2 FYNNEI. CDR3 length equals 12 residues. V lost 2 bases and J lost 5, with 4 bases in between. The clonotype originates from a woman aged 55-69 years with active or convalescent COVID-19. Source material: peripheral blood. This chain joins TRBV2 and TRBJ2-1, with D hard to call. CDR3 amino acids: CASSESDNEQFF. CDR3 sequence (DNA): TGTGCCAGCAGTGAATCGGACAATGAGCAGTTCTTC.